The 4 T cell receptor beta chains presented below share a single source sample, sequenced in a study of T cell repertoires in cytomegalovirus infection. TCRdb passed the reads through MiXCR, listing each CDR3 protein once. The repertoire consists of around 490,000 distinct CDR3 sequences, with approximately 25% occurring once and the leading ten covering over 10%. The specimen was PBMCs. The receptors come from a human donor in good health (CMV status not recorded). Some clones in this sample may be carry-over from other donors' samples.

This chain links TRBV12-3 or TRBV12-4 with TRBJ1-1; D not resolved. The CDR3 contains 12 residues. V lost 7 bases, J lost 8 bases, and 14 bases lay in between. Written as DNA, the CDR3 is TGTGCCAGCACACAGCTGAACATGGAAGCTTTCTTT. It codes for CASTQLNMEAFF.

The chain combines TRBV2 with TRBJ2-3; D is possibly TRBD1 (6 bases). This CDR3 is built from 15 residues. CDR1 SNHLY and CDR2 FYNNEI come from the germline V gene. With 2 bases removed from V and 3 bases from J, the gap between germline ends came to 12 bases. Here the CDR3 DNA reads TGTGCCAGCAGTGAATTCACAGGGTTGACAGATACGCAGTATTTT. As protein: CASSEFTGLTDTQYF.

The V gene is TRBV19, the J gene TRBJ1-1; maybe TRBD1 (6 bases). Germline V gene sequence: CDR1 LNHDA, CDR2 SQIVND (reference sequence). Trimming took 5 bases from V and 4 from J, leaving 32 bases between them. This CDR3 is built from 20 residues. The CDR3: CASSLGPWAGAQSAGTEAFF. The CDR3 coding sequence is TGTGCCAGTAGTCTGGGACCCTGGGCGGGGGCCCAGTCCGCGGGCACTGAAGCTTTCTTT.

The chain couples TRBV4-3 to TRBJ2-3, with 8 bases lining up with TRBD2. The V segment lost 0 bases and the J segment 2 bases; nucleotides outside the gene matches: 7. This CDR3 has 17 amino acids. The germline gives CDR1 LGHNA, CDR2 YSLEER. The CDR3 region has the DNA TGCGCCAGCAGCCAAGATATAGGCGGGAGGCACACAGATACGCAGTATTTT. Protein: CASSQDIGGRHTDTQYF.